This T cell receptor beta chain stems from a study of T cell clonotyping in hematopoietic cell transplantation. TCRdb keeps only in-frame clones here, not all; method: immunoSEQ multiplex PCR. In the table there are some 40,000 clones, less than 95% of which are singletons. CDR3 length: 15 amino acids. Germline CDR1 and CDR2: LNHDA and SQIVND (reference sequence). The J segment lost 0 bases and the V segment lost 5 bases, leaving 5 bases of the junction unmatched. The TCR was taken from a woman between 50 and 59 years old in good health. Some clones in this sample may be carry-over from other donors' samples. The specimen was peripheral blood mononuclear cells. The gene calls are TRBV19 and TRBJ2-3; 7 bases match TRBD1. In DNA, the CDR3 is TGTGCCAGTAGTTGGGACAGCCCTAGCACAGATACGCAGTATTTT. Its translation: CASSWDSPSTDTQYF. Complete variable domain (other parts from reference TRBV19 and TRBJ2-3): DGGITQSPKYLFRKEGQNVTLSCEQNLNHDAMYWYRQDPGQGLRLIYYSQIVNDFQKGDIAEGYSVSREKKESFPLTVTSAQKNPTAFYLCASSWDSPSTDTQYFGPGTRLTVL.